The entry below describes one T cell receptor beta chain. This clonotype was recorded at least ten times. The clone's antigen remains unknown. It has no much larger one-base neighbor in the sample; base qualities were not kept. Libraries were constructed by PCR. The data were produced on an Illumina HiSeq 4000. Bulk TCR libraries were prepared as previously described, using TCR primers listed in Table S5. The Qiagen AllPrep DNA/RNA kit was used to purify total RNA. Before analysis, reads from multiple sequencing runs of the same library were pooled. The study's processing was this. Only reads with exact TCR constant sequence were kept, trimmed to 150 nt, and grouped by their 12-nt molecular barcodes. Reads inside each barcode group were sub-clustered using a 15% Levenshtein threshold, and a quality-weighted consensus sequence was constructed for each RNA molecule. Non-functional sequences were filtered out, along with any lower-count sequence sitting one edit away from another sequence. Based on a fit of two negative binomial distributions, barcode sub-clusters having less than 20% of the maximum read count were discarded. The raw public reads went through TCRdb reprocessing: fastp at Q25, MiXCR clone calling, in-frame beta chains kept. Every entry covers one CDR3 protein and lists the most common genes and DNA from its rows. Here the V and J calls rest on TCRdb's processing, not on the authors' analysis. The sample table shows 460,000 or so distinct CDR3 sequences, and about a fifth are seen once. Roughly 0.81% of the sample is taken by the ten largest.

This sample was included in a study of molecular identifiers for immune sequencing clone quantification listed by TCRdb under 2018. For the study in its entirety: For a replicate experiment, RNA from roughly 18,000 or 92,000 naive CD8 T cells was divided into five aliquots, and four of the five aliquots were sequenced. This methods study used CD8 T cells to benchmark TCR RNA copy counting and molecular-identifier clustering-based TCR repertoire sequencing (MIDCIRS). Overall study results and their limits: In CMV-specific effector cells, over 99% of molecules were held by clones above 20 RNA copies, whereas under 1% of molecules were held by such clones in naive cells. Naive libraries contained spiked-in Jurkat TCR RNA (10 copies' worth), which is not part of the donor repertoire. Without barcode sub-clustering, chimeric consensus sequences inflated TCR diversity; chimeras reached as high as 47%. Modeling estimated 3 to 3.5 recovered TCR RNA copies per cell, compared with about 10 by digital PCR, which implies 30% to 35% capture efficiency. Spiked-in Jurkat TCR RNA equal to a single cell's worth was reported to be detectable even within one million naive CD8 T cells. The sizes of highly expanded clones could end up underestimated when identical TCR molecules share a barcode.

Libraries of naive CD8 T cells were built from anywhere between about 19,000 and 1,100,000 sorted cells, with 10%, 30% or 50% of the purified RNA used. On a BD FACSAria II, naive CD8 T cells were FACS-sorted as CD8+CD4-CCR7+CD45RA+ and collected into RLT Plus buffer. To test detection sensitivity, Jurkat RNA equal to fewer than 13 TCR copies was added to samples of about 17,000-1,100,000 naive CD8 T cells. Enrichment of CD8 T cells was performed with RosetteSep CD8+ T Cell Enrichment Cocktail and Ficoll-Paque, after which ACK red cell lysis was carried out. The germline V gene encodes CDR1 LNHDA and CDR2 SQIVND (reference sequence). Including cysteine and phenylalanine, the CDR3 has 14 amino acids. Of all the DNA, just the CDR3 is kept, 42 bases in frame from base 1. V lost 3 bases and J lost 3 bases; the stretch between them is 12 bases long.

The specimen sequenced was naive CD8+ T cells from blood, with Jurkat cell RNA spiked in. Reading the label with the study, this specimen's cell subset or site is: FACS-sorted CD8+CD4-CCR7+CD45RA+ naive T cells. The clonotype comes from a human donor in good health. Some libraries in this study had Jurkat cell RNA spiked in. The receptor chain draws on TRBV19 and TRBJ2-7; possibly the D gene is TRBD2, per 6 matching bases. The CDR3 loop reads CASSIRLVFYEQYF. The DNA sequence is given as TGTGCCAGTAGTATCCGACTAGTTTTCTACGAGCAGTACTTC.